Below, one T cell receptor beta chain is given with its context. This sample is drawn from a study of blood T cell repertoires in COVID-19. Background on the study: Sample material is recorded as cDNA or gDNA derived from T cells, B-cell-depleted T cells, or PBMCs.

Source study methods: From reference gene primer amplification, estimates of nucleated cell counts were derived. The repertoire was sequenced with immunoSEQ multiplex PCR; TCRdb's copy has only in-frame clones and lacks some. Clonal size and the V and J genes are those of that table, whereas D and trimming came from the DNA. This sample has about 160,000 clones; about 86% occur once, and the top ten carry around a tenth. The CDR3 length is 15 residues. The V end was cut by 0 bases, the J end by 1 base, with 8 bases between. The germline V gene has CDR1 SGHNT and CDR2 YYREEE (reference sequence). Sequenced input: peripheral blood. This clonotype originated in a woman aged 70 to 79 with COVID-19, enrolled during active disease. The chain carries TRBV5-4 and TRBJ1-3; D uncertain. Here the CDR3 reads CASSLDAGSGNTIYF. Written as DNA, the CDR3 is TGTGCCAGCAGCTTGGATGCGGGGTCTGGAAACACCATATATTTT.